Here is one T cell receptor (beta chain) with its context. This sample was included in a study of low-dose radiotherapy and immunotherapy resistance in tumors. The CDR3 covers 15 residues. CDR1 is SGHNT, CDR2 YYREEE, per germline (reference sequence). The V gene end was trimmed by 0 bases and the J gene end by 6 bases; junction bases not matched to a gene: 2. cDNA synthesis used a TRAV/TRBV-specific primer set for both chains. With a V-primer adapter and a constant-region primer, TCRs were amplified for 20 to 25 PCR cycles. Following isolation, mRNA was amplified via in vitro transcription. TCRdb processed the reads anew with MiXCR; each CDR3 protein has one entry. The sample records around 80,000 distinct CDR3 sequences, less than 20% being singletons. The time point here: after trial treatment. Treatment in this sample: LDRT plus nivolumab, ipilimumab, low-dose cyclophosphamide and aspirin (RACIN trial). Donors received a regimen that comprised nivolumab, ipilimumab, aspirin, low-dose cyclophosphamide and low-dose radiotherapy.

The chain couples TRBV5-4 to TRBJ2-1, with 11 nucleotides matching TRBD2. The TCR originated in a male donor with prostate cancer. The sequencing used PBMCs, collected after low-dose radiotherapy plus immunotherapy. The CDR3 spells CASSLGSGRVNEQFF. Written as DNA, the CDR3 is TGTGCCAGCAGCTTGGGTAGCGGGAGGGTCAATGAGCAGTTCTTC.